The rows below give T cell receptor beta chains drawn from one sample of a study of cytomegalovirus exposure and HLA in healthy donors. The protocol was immunoSEQ multiplex PCR, while the TCRdb copy is restricted to in-frame clones and leaves out a portion. In the table there are around 170,000 clones, around four fifths of which are singletons. The sample taken for sequencing was PBMCs. Receptors were obtained from a woman between 45 and 60 years old in good health and CMV-seropositive. The CDR3 runs from the conserved cysteine through the conserved F or W. D genes are given only for firm matches. The listing skips clone size in some rows; elsewhere it reads once, few, many or a size class.

J gene: TRBJ2-7
clone size: -
D gene: -
V gene: TRBV27
CDR3 protein: CASSFGVSYEQYF
CDR3 DNA: TGTGCCAGCAGTTTCGGGGTTAGCTACGAGCAGTACTTC

J gene: TRBJ2-7
clone size: -
D gene: -
V gene: TRBV11-2
CDR3 protein: CASSLDLGTYEQYF
CDR3 DNA: TGTGCCAGCAGCTTAGATCTAGGGACTTACGAGCAGTACTTC

J gene: TRBJ2-1
clone size: -
D gene: -
V gene: TRBV11-2
CDR3 protein: CASSLLGADSEQFF
CDR3 DNA: TGTGCCAGCAGCCTCCTAGGGGCCGATAGTGAGCAGTTCTTC

J gene: TRBJ1-6
clone size: -
D gene: TRBD1
V gene: TRBV19
CDR3 protein: CASRLGQNNSPLHF
CDR3 DNA: TGTGCCAGTAGATTGGGACAGAATAATTCACCCCTCCACTTT

J gene: TRBJ1-5
clone size: -
D gene: -
V gene: TRBV6-1
CDR3 protein: CASLTGGSNQPQHF
CDR3 DNA: TGTGCCAGTCTAACGGGAGGTAGCAATCAGCCCCAGCATTTT

J gene: TRBJ1-1
clone size: -
D gene: -
V gene: TRBV30
CDR3 protein: CAWSPGVGKPGTEAFF
CDR3 DNA: TGTGCCTGGAGTCCGGGGGTAGGGAAGCCGGGCACTGAAGCTTTCTTT

J gene: TRBJ2-3
clone size: once
D gene: TRBD2
V gene: TRBV7-2
CDR3 protein: CASSLAGGNTDTQYF
CDR3 DNA: TGTGCCAGCAGCTTAGCGGGGGGGAATACAGATACGCAGTATTTT

J gene: TRBJ2-1
clone size: -
D gene: -
V gene: TRBV6-6
CDR3 protein: CASSYAGTSDNEQFF
CDR3 DNA: TGTGCCAGCAGTTACGCCGGGACTTCAGACAATGAGCAGTTCTTC

J gene: TRBJ2-7
clone size: -
D gene: -
V gene: TRBV7-2
CDR3 protein: CASSLALGSSYEQYF
CDR3 DNA: TGTGCCAGCAGCTTAGCGCTTGGCAGCTCCTACGAGCAGTACTTC

J gene: TRBJ1-2
clone size: -
D gene: -
V gene: TRBV27
CDR3 protein: CASAGRSTNYGYTF
CDR3 DNA: TGTGCCAGCGCAGGGAGGTCCACTAACTATGGCTACACCTTC

J gene: TRBJ1-1
clone size: -
D gene: -
V gene: TRBV28
CDR3 protein: CASSNPTRDYSTEAFF
CDR3 DNA: TGTGCCAGCAGTAACCCGACCCGGGACTACTCGACTGAAGCTTTCTTT

J gene: TRBJ2-5
clone size: -
D gene: -
V gene: TRBV2
CDR3 protein: CASSGPNPGETQYF
CDR3 DNA: TGTGCCAGCAGTGGCCCGAACCCGGGTGAGACCCAGTACTTC

J gene: TRBJ1-2
clone size: -
D gene: -
V gene: TRBV7-9
CDR3 protein: CASNGRRASTYGYTF
CDR3 DNA: TGTGCCAGCAACGGACGGAGGGCCAGTACATATGGCTACACCTTC

J gene: TRBJ1-5
clone size: -
D gene: -
V gene: TRBV6-4
CDR3 protein: CASSDQAGDQPQHF
CDR3 DNA: TGTGCCAGCAGTGACCAAGCGGGGGATCAGCCCCAGCATTTT

J gene: TRBJ1-1
clone size: -
D gene: -
V gene: TRBV18
CDR3 protein: CASSPNLNTEAFF
CDR3 DNA: TGTGCCAGCTCACCGAACTTGAACACTGAAGCTTTCTTT

J gene: TRBJ2-1
clone size: -
D gene: TRBD2
V gene: TRBV15
CDR3 protein: CATSIRGLAGMNEQFF
CDR3 DNA: TGTGCCACCAGCATTAGAGGGCTAGCGGGGATGAATGAGCAGTTCTTC

J gene: TRBJ2-1
clone size: once
D gene: TRBD1
V gene: TRBV4-1
CDR3 protein: CASSQDMTGGWDEQFF
CDR3 DNA: TGCGCCAGCAGCCAAGATATGACAGGGGGATGGGATGAGCAGTTCTTC

J gene: TRBJ2-7
clone size: -
D gene: -
V gene: TRBV5-4
CDR3 protein: CASSLYRARDEQYF
CDR3 DNA: TGTGCCAGCAGCTTGTACAGGGCAAGGGACGAGCAGTACTTC

J gene: TRBJ1-4
clone size: -
D gene: TRBD1
V gene: TRBV28
CDR3 protein: CASRRTGAGGGEKLFF
CDR3 DNA: TGTGCCAGCAGAAGGACAGGGGCCGGGGGTGGTGAAAAACTGTTTTTT

J gene: TRBJ2-1
clone size: -
D gene: -
V gene: TRBV27
CDR3 protein: CASTTPGASYNEQFF
CDR3 DNA: TGTGCCAGCACAACTCCGGGAGCCTCCTACAATGAGCAGTTCTTC

J gene: TRBJ1-5
clone size: -
D gene: -
V gene: TRBV19
CDR3 protein: CASSIMRDQPQHF
CDR3 DNA: TGTGCCAGTAGTATAATGCGTGATCAGCCCCAGCATTTT

J gene: TRBJ2-1
clone size: few
D gene: TRBD1
V gene: TRBV6-6
CDR3 protein: CASRQQGAIVNEQFF
CDR3 DNA: TGTGCCAGCAGACAACAGGGGGCAATTGTCAATGAGCAGTTCTTC

J gene: TRBJ1-6
clone size: -
D gene: -
V gene: TRBV2
CDR3 protein: CASSETGFGNSPLHF
CDR3 DNA: TGTGCCAGCAGTGAAACAGGGTTCGGTAATTCACCCCTCCACTTT

J gene: TRBJ2-7
clone size: once
D gene: TRBD2
V gene: TRBV7-9
CDR3 protein: CASSPRGVSSYEQYF
CDR3 DNA: TGTGCCAGCAGCCCCCGGGGGGTCAGCTCCTACGAGCAGTACTTC

J gene: TRBJ2-2
clone size: -
D gene: -
V gene: TRBV7-6
CDR3 protein: CASSNSITRELFF
CDR3 DNA: TGTGCCAGCAGCAACTCGATTACGCGGGAGCTGTTTTTT

J gene: TRBJ1-1
clone size: -
D gene: -
V gene: TRBV5-4
CDR3 protein: CASSNSRGDRGEAFF
CDR3 DNA: TGTGCCAGCAGCAACTCCCGGGGGGATCGCGGTGAAGCTTTCTTT

J gene: TRBJ1-2
clone size: -
D gene: -
V gene: TRBV5-1
CDR3 protein: CASSLARAPGGYTF
CDR3 DNA: TGCGCCAGCAGCTTGGCCAGGGCCCCGGGTGGCTACACCTTC

J gene: TRBJ2-1
clone size: -
D gene: -
V gene: TRBV12-5
CDR3 protein: CASEGGGRFNEQFF
CDR3 DNA: TGTGCTAGTGAAGGGGGGGGCCGATTTAATGAGCAGTTCTTC

J gene: TRBJ2-5
clone size: -
D gene: -
V gene: TRBV5-6
CDR3 protein: CASSFPTGDQETQYF
CDR3 DNA: TGTGCCAGCAGCTTCCCGACAGGAGACCAAGAGACCCAGTACTTC

J gene: TRBJ1-6
clone size: -
D gene: TRBD1
V gene: TRBV7-8
CDR3 protein: CASSPRQGKYSPLHF
CDR3 DNA: TGTGCCAGCAGCCCTCGACAGGGAAAGTATTCACCCCTCCACTTT

J gene: TRBJ1-1
clone size: -
D gene: -
V gene: TRBV21-1
CDR3 protein: CASSINRDTINTEAFF
CDR3 DNA: TGTGCCAGCAGCATAAACCGGGACACCATTAACACTGAAGCTTTCTTT

J gene: TRBJ1-1
clone size: -
D gene: TRBD1
V gene: TRBV29-1
CDR3 protein: CSVRGGLNTEAFF
CDR3 DNA: TGCAGCGTCCGAGGGGGCCTGAACACTGAAGCTTTCTTT